This entry concerns a single TCR beta chain. Its specificity is unknown. The source of the sample is a study of CXCR3-negative and CXCR3-positive naive CD8 T cells. Study results and caveats: Freshly isolated PBMCs were used in most assays, given partial CXCR3 loss after freezing. Memory CD8+ T cell repertoires were far less diverse than both naive subsets. For CXCR3-positive naive cells, TRB CDR3s were more hydrophobic than those of CXCR3-negative naive cells.

Germline V lookup: CDR1 SGHRS, CDR2 YFSETQ. The CDR3 sequence is 13 residues long. Through 5' RACE with UMI labels, the TRB cDNA libraries were prepared. TCRdb re-called the 5' RACE reads and gives one entry per CDR3 protein, without DNA. The table for this sample gives around 140,000 distinct CDR3 sequences. The specimen sequenced was naive CXCR3+ CD8+ T cells from blood. Subset described: CD45RO-CCR7+CD27+CD95- naive CD8+ T cells expressing CXCR3 (TNR3+). The chain recombines TRBV5-1 with TRBJ1-1. The TCR originated in a human donor in good health. Some clones in this sample may be carry-over from other donors' samples. CDR3 amino acids: CASSNGMNTEAFF.